This entry lists 20 T cell receptor beta chains sequenced from one sample in a study of CD8+ T cells in alopecia areata. Markers used for sorting pooled cutaneous lymph node cells were CD4, CD8alpha, NKG2D, NKG2ACE and others. Extracted from the samples, RNA was reverse transcribed into cDNA to serve as the sequencing template. This table comes from immunoSEQ multiplex PCR, and its TCRdb copy is limited to in-frame clones, with some not included. The sample holds around 290,000 clones, and no clone turns up only once. Material: CD4+ T cells sorted from a lymph node. The receptors derive from a C3H/HeJ mouse with alopecia areata. This strain's MHC haplotype is H2-k.

The sample holds many counts of this clone. Gene names refer to mouse genes. The read is 4 residues too short to cover the CDR3 end, so that end is filled in from the germline J gene. This sample also contains other DNA sequences that code for the same CDR3. This chain connects TRBV13-1 to TRBJ2-7; the D is unclear. This CDR3 comprises 12 residues. The germline gives CDR1 NSHNY, CDR2 SYGAGN. CDR3 amino acids: CASSLGSYEQYF. Incomplete CDR3 DNA: TGTGCCAGCAGTTTGGGTTCTTAT.

This clone was counted only a few times. Genes and germline come from the mouse. With the read ending 4 residues before the CDR3 end, the germline J gene is used to fill in that end. V and J are TRBV1 and TRBJ2-7; possible D gene TRBD1, 6 bases. The CDR3 runs to 14 residues. With 5 bases removed from V and 0 bases from J, the gap between germline ends came to 11 bases. Looked up from germline, CDR1 is NSQYPW and CDR2 is LRSPGD (reference sequence). The sequenced part of the CDR3 DNA is TGCACCTGCAGTCCCGGGACAAGCTCCTAT. Protein product: CTCSPGTSSY. The entire CDR3 protein reads CTCSPGTSSYEQYF.

This clone has more than one count but fewer than ten. Gene names and germline refer to mouse. Read sequence stops 4 residues before the CDR3 end, and the germline J gene provides the missing end. The chain is built from TRBV17 and TRBJ2-1, with TRBD2 matching 8 bases. This CDR3 spans 16 amino acids. Unmatched junction bases numbered 4, after V lost 2 bases and J lost 1 base. The germline CDR1 and CDR2 sequences are MNHDT and YYDKIL. The CDR3 reads CASSRIDWGNYAEQFF. The CDR3 DNA, read in part, is TGTGCTAGCAGTAGAATAGACTGGGGAAACTATGCT.

In its sample, this clone was seen a few times. All gene names here are mouse names. The read ends 4 residues before the CDR3 terminus; that terminus is restored from the germline J gene. The V gene is TRBV1, the J gene TRBJ2-4; 13 bases fit TRBD2. In germline, CDR1 is NSQYPW, CDR2 LRSPGD (reference sequence). This CDR3 has 16 residues. The CDR3 bases that were read are TGCACCTGCAGTGCCCGGGACTGGGGGGGTGAAAAC. Encoded protein: CTCSARDWGGEN. The CDR3 in full is CTCSARDWGGENTLYF. The full variable domain, with the rest looked up from reference TRBV1 and TRBJ2-4, is VTLLEQNPRWRLVPRGQAVNLRCILKNSQYPWMSWYQQDLQKQLQWLFTLRSPGDKEVKSLPGADYLATRVTDTELRLQVANMSQGRTLYCTCSARDWGGENTLYFGAGTRLSVL.

About this clone: Gene names refer to mouse genes. Sequencing ends 4 residues short of the CDR3 end; the germline J gene provides the rest. At the DNA level, this CDR3 is encoded by other sequences in the same sample as well. This chain joins TRBV5 and TRBJ2-1; 10 nucleotides match TRBD1. The CDR3 runs 15 residues. The ends lost 1 base at V and 4 bases at J; junction bases unmatched: 1. The V gene's germline CDR1 is LGHNA and CDR2 YNLKQL (reference sequence). CDR3 loop: CASSQGQGAYAEQFF. CDR3 DNA, as far as it was read: TGTGCCAGCAGCCAAGGACAGGGGGCATATGCT.

This clone was detected a few times. These gene names are mouse names. The CDR3 bases that were read are TGTGCCAGCAGTCAGTATAATTCGCCC. Protein product: CASSQYNSP. The entire CDR3 protein is CASSQYNSPLYF. The chain combines TRBV13-3 with TRBJ1-6, with D unresolved. Coverage ceases 3 residues before the CDR3 finishes, and the germline J gene fills in the end. TRBJ1-6 is placed among ORFs of uncertain function. V was cut by 4 bases and J by 4 bases, with 3 bases left in between. Per germline, CDR1 NNHDY and CDR2 SYVADS. CDR3 length equals 12 residues.

This clone was picked up a small number of times. The gene names given are mouse names. The sequenced fragment ends 4 residues before the CDR3 boundary, so the rest is inferred from the germline J gene. This CDR3 is also generated by other DNA sequences in the sample. The rearrangement joins TRBV1 to TRBJ2-5; D ambiguous. The CDR3 has 12 amino acids. Germline CDR1 is NSQYPW and CDR2 is LRSPGD (reference sequence). The sequenced part of the CDR3 DNA is TGCACCTGCAGTGCGGCTGGAGAC. Protein product: CTCSAAGD. The whole CDR3 region reads CTCSAAGDTQYF. The variable domain in full, with the rest retrieved from reference TRBV1 and TRBJ2-5, is VTLLEQNPRWRLVPRGQAVNLRCILKNSQYPWMSWYQQDLQKQLQWLFTLRSPGDKEVKSLPGADYLATRVTDTELRLQVANMSQGRTLYCTCSAAGDTQYFGPGTRLLVL.

Only a few counts were recorded for this clone. The listed genes are named as in mouse. The read finishes 4 residues shy of the CDR3 end, and the germline J gene is used to complete it. V usage is TRBV14 and J usage is TRBJ2-5; 9 bases are shared with TRBD1. Germline V CDR1 and CDR2: SGHDT, FRDEAV. The CDR3 totals 13 residues. The CDR3 sequence is CASRTGTGDTQYF. CDR3 DNA, as far as it was read: TGTGCCAGCAGAACCGGGACAGGGGAC.

This clone has more than one count but fewer than ten. Mouse gene names and germline throughout. This chain's CDR3 is CAIRDRNTEVFF. The sequenced part of the CDR3 DNA is TGTGCCATCCGGGACAGAAACACA. V usage is TRBV19 and J usage is TRBJ1-1; the match to TRBD1 covers 7 bases. Sequencing ends 4 residues short of the CDR3 end; the germline J gene provides the rest. This CDR3 is 12 amino acids long. Per the germline V gene, CDR1 is FNHDT and CDR2 is SITEND (reference sequence). The junction had 3 bases not matched to a gene; V was cut back by 9 bases and J by 1 base.

On this clone: All gene names here are mouse names. The read terminates 4 residues ahead of where the CDR3 ends, so the germline J gene completes it. This sequence joins TRBV13-3 and TRBJ2-1, with D possibly matching TRBD1 (6 bases). The germline V gene has CDR1 NNHDY and CDR2 SYVADS. The CDR3 is 12 amino acids. The CDR3 region is CASSARGAEQFF. The DNA read from the CDR3 is TGTGCCAGCAGTGCCAGGGGCGCT.

This clone was counted only a few times. Genes and germline are mouse. The read stops 4 residues short of the end of the CDR3; the missing end is completed from the germline J gene. The chain links TRBV13-2 to TRBJ2-5; 9 bases fit TRBD2. V was clipped by 3 bases and J by 0 bases; unmatched bases: 2. The CDR3 sequence is 15 residues long. CDR1 and CDR2 (germline): NNHNN, SYGAGS (reference sequence). The chain's CDR3 is CASGGDWANQDTQYF. The sequenced CDR3 bases are TGTGCCAGCGGTGGGGACTGGGCTAACCAAGAC.

This clone was seen ten or more times. Germline and genes: mouse. The observed sequence ends 4 residues before the CDR3 terminus, with the missing tail filled in from the germline J gene. Other DNA sequences within the sample encode an identical CDR3. The chain is built from TRBV5 and TRBJ2-2; 8 positions agree with TRBD2. The junction had 1 base not matched to a gene; V was cut back by 1 base and J by 3 bases. Looked up from germline, CDR1 is LGHNA and CDR2 is YNLKQL (reference sequence). This CDR3 is 15 amino acids long. CDR3 sequence reads: CASSQVGGDTGQLYF. The part of the CDR3 DNA that was read is TGTGCCAGCAGCCAAGTGGGGGGGGACACCGGG.

This clone was found a few times. Gene labels here are mouse ones. The read ends 4 residues shy of where the CDR3 ends; the end is completed using the germline J gene. The V call is TRBV13-3, the J call TRBJ2-1; 11 nucleotides agree with TRBD2. Germline V CDR1 and CDR2: NNHDY, SYVADS. V lost 3 bases, J lost 6 bases, and 11 bases stayed unmatched. CDR3 size: 17 residues. CDR3 loop: CASSASGTGGKGAEQFF. CDR3 DNA (partial): TGTGCCAGCAGTGCCTCCGGGACTGGGGGTAAGGGTGCT.

Concerning this clone: Gene names are the mouse ones. The read ends 4 residues early relative to the CDR3; the germline J gene fills the gap. This rearrangement joins TRBV1 to TRBJ2-5; 8 nucleotides align to TRBD1. Germline V gene data show CDR1 as NSQYPW and CDR2 as LRSPGD (reference sequence). The CDR3 is made up of 14 amino acids. CDR3 region: CTCSARTGKDTQYF. CDR3 DNA, as far as it was read: TGCACCTGCAGTGCACGGACAGGGAAAGAC.

Only a few counts were recorded for this clone. Gene names and germline refer to mouse. The read terminates 4 residues before the CDR3 end, so the remaining end is supplied by the germline J gene. V usage is TRBV16 and J usage is TRBJ2-5, with 12 nucleotides matching TRBD2. Germline V gene lookup returns CDR1 SGHSA and CDR2 FRNQAP. J lost 3 bases, V lost 5 bases, and 3 bases had no gene match. The CDR3 loop spans 15 amino acids. The chain's CDR3 is CASSPGLGGQDTQYF. The sequenced part of the CDR3 DNA is TGTGCAAGCAGCCCCGGACTGGGGGGGCAAGAC.

About this clone itself: Genes and germline come from the mouse. The read falls 4 residues short of the CDR3 end, and the missing part is taken from the germline J gene. This specimen includes other DNA sequences encoding the same CDR3. The chain is built from TRBV31 and TRBJ1-2; 7 bases map to TRBD1. Per the germline V gene, CDR1 is GKSSPN and CDR2 is SITVG. The CDR3 extends over 12 amino acids. The CDR3 here is CAWSQGASDYTF. The CDR3 bases that were read are TGTGCCTGGAGTCAGGGGGCGTCC.

This clone appeared many times. The genes are named according to mouse. Coverage ceases 4 residues before the CDR3 finishes, and the germline J gene fills in the end. The V call is TRBV17, the J call TRBJ2-5, with TRBD2 matching 10 bases. This CDR3 has 15 amino acids. The germline gives CDR1 MNHDT, CDR2 YYDKIL. CDR3 DNA (partial): TGTGCTAGCAGTCTCTGGGGGGGCGCGGGAGAC. Amino acids: CASSLWGGAGD. The entire CDR3 reads CASSLWGGAGDTQYF. Using reference TRBV17 and TRBJ2-5 for the parts outside the CDR3, the full variable domain is DTTVKQNPRYKLARVGKPVNLICSQTMNHDTMYWYQKKPNQAPKLLLFYYDKILNREADTFEKFQSSRPNNSFCSLYIGSAGLEYSAMYLCASSLWGGAGDTQYFGPGTRLLVL.

In regard to this clone: Germline and genes: mouse. The CDR3 extends 4 residues past the end of the read, so its final part is completed from the germline J gene. This sequence joins TRBV1 and TRBJ2-7; 10 bases fit TRBD1. This CDR3 has 15 amino acids. The germline V gene has CDR1 NSQYPW and CDR2 LRSPGD (reference sequence). This chain's CDR3 is CTCSADDRGRDEQYF. The sequenced CDR3 bases are TGCACCTGCAGTGCAGATGACAGGGGGCGCGAT.

Comments on this clone: Gene names and germline refer to mouse. The CDR3 goes on 4 residues after the read ends, and that part is filled in from the germline J gene. Distinct nucleotide sequences in the sample also encode this CDR3. This rearrangement joins TRBV13-1 to TRBJ2-5; 7 nucleotides line up with TRBD1. The CDR3 spans 14 residues. The germline CDR1 and CDR2 sequences are NSHNY and SYGAGN. The V gene end was trimmed by 1 base and the J gene end by 3 bases; junction bases not matched to a gene: 2. The covered CDR3 bases are TGTGCCAGCAGTGATAGGGACAGACAAGAC. Amino acids: CASSDRDRQD. The full CDR3 is CASSDRDRQDTQYF.

On this clone itself: Gene names and germline refer to mouse. The CDR3 end falls 4 residues outside the read, so it is completed with the germline J gene. The chain recombines TRBV13-1 with TRBJ2-1, with 8 nucleotides matching TRBD2. V lost 6 bases to trimming and J lost 4 bases; unmatched junction nucleotides: 0. This CDR3 contains 12 residues. From germline, CDR1 is NSHNY and CDR2 SYGAGN. The CDR3 is CASTGGYAEQFF. Incomplete CDR3 DNA: TGTGCCAGCACTGGGGGGTATGCT.